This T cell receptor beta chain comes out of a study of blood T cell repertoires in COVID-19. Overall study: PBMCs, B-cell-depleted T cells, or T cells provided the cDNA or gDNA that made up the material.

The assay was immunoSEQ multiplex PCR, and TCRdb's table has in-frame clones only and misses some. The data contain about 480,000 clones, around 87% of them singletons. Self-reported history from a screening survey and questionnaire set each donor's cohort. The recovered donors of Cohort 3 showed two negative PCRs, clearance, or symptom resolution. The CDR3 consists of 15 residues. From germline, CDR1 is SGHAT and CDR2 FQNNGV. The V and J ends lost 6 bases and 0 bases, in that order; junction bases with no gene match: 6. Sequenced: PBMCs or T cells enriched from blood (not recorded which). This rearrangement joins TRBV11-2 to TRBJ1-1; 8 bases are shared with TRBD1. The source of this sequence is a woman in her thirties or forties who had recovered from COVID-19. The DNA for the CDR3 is TGTGCCAGCAGAACAGGGGGGACCTTGAACACTGAAGCTTTCTTT. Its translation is CASRTGGTLNTEAFF.